A single sample is the source of the 21 T cell receptor beta chains below, sequenced in a study of control samples from healthy donors and cancer patients. Data came from immunoSEQ multiplex PCR; TCRdb stores just in-frame clones and leaves some out. The data contain about 100,000 clones, about 90% of them seen just once; the ten biggest clones take up 15% to 20%. Sequenced: blood. All receptors derive from a woman between 45 and 65 years old in good health.

This clone was observed a single time. This chain connects TRBV7-2 to TRBJ2-5; D call uncertain. The CDR3 covers 14 residues. CDR1 SGHTA and CDR2 FQGNSA come from the germline V gene. V was cut by 2 bases and J by 5 bases, with 12 bases left in between. The CDR3 loop is CASSLSPVKETQYF. Here the CDR3 DNA reads TGTGCCAGCAGCTTATCGCCAGTAAAGGAGACCCAGTACTTC.

The rearrangement links TRBV6-2 or TRBV6-3 to TRBJ2-7; a weak D match, TRBD1 (6 bases). The V end was cut by 5 bases, the J end by 2 bases, with 16 bases between. Looked up from germline, CDR1 is MNHEY and CDR2 is SVGEGT. The CDR3 has 15 residues. CDR3 residues: CASSHDRFAPYEQYV. The CDR3 nucleotides read TGTGCCAGCAGTCACGACAGGTTTGCCCCCTACGAGCAGTACGTC.

This clone was found a few times. The gene calls are TRBV7-9 and TRBJ1-2, with no clear D. This CDR3 is 13 amino acids long. Germline V gives CDR1 SEHNR, CDR2 FQNEAQ (reference sequence). Trimming removed 5 bases at V and 5 bases at J, with 12 bases between. The CDR3, as DNA: TGTGCCAGCAGCCCGCTCGGCATTTATGGCTACACCTTC. Translating it yields CASSPLGIYGYTF.

This clone occurred many times. The genes are TRBV10-3 and TRBJ2-6, with 8 positions matching TRBD1. V gave up 2 bases and J gave up 1 base; unmatched junction bases: 7. The CDR3 is 18 amino acids. The germline CDR1 and CDR2 sequences are ENHRY and SYGVKD. CDR3 bases: TGTGCCATCAGTGAGCCAAACAGGGGGAGGTCTGGGGCCAACGTCCTGACTTTC. It codes for CAISEPNRGRSGANVLTF.

This chain joins TRBV9 and TRBJ2-5, with D possibly TRBD2 on 5 matching bases. This CDR3 spans 14 amino acids. Germline CDR1 SGDLS, CDR2 YYNGEE. The V end lost 0 bases, the J end lost 6 bases, and 12 bases lay between the germline ends. As DNA, the CDR3 is TGTGCCAGCAGCGTAGATCGGGGTAAACAGACCCAGTACTTC. This sequence encodes CASSVDRGKQTQYF.

The chain carries TRBV6-5 and TRBJ2-1; 11 positions agree with TRBD1. The germline CDR1 and CDR2 sequences are MNHEY and SVGAGI. The J segment lost 7 bases and the V segment lost 6 bases, leaving 8 bases of the junction unmatched. The CDR3 contains 15 residues. The CDR3 loop is CASSGGQGARNEQFF. As DNA, the CDR3 is TGTGCCAGCAGCGGAGGACAGGGGGCGCGGAATGAGCAGTTCTTC.

V gene TRBV11-3 combines with J gene TRBJ2-7, with 8 nucleotides matching TRBD1. There are 15 residues in the CDR3. V was pared by 5 bases and J by 2 bases, with 8 bases of the junction left unmatched. CDR1 and CDR2 (germline): SGHNT, YENEEA. Here the CDR3 DNA reads TGTGCCAGCAGCCCGACAGGGGACCCTCCCTACGAGCAGTACTTC. It codes for CASSPTGDPPYEQYF. The variable domain in full, completed from reference TRBV11-3 and TRBJ2-7, reads EAGVVQSPRYKIIEKKQPVAFWCNPISGHNTLYWYLQNLGQGPELLIRYENEEAVDDSQLPKDRFSAERLKGVDSTLKIQPAELGDSAVYLCASSPTGDPPYEQYFGPGTRLTVT.

The chain is built from TRBV29-1 and TRBJ2-1; D uncertain. Trimming took off 2 bases at V and 1 base at J, with 9 bases between the two ends. Per the germline V gene, CDR1 is SQVTM and CDR2 is ANQGSEA. The CDR3 extends over 14 amino acids. The CDR3 sequence: CSVERFGSYNEQFF. The CDR3 DNA sequence: TGCAGCGTTGAAAGATTCGGGTCCTACAATGAGCAGTTCTTC.

The chain is built from TRBV19 and TRBJ2-2, with TRBD2 identical over 9 bases. Germline trimming cut 6 bases from V and 8 bases from J; bases unmatched to any gene: 4. Per the germline V gene, CDR1 is LNHDA and CDR2 is SQIVND (reference sequence). The CDR3 is made up of 13 amino acids. The DNA for the CDR3 is TGTGCCAGTAGGGCGGGGGGGCGAGGGGAGCTGTTTTTT. Protein product: CASRAGGRGELFF.

The gene calls are TRBV29-1 and TRBJ1-1; 7 bases agree with TRBD1. The CDR3 is 13 amino acids. Trimming removed 6 bases from V and 3 bases from J; junction bases left unmatched: 7. Germline lookup yields CDR1 SQVTM and CDR2 ANQGSEA. The CDR3 sequence is CSVATGTHTEAFF. The CDR3 DNA reads as TGCAGCGTAGCGACAGGGACACACACTGAAGCTTTCTTT.

V gene TRBV19 combines with J gene TRBJ2-7; D is possibly TRBD1 or TRBD2 (7 bases each). Trimming removed 5 bases from V and 6 bases from J, with 17 bases in between. CDR3 length equals 14 residues. The germline V gene encodes CDR1 LNHDA and CDR2 SQIVND (reference sequence). The chain's CDR3 is CASSLTGGQSEQYF. CDR3 DNA sequence: TGTGCCAGTAGTTTAACGGGGGGACAGTCCGAGCAGTACTTC.

CDR3: CASSELTGAVTGGYTF. CDR3 bases: TGTGCCAGCAGTGAATTGACAGGGGCGGTGACGGGTGGCTACACCTTC. This chain links TRBV25-1 with TRBJ1-2, with 8 bases aligning to TRBD1. Germline V gives CDR1 MGHDK, CDR2 SYGVNS. J was trimmed by 7 bases and V by 1 base; bases with no gene match: 11. This CDR3 is built from 16 residues.

The chain has TRBV6-2 or TRBV6-3 and TRBJ2-2, with TRBD1 matching 7 bases. V was pared by 2 bases and J by 4 bases, with 7 bases of the junction left unmatched. CDR3 length: 16 residues. Per the germline V gene, CDR1 is MNHEY and CDR2 is SVGEGT. The CDR3, as DNA: TGTGCCAGCAGTTACACAGGGGTAGGGCCCACCGGGGAGCTGTTTTTT. As protein: CASSYTGVGPTGELFF.

The chain has TRBV7-8 and TRBJ2-1; TRBD1 matches at 7 bases. Per the germline V gene, CDR1 is SGHVS and CDR2 is FQNEAQ. The CDR3 covers 14 residues. V gave up 7 bases and J gave up 0 bases; unmatched junction bases: 3. The CDR3 DNA sequence: TGTGCCAGCAAGACAGGGAGCTCCTACAATGAGCAGTTCTTC. Amino acids: CASKTGSSYNEQFF. Full variable domain (outside the CDR3, taken from reference TRBV7-8 and TRBJ2-1): GAGVSQSPRYKVAKRGQDVALRCDPISGHVSLFWYQQALGQGPEFLTYFQNEAQLDKSGLPSDRFFAERPEGSVSTLKIQRTQQEDSAVYLCASKTGSSYNEQFFGPGTRLTVL.

The DNA for the CDR3 is TGTGCCAGCAGCCCCAGCGCCGGGACTAGTTTGCACGAGCAGTACTTC. Translation: CASSPSAGTSLHEQYF. J is TRBJ2-7 and V is TRBV4-2; 8 positions agree with TRBD2. The CDR3 is 16 amino acids. Germline lookup yields CDR1 LGHNA and CDR2 YNFKEQ. Germline trimming cut 4 bases from V and 5 bases from J; bases unmatched to any gene: 13.

The rearrangement links TRBV7-3 to TRBJ2-1; 8 positions agree with TRBD2. V shed 1 base, J shed 8 bases, and the junction held 7 bases outside the gene matches. Germline CDR1 SGHTA, CDR2 FQGTGA. The length of the CDR3 is 15 residues. The chain's CDR3 is CASSLNPGGPYEQFF. In nucleotides, the CDR3 is TGTGCCAGCAGCTTAAACCCGGGGGGGCCTTATGAGCAGTTCTTC.

The chain uses TRBV2 and TRBJ1-5; TRBD1 might be the D (5 bases). The CDR3 is made up of 13 amino acids. Germline assignment: CDR1 SNHLY and CDR2 FYNNEI. V was clipped by 10 bases and J by 7 bases, with 17 bases between them. This CDR3 reads CATGSGGPQPQHF. The CDR3 nucleotides read TGTGCCACCGGATCCGGGGGTCCCCAGCCCCAGCATTTT.

In its sample, this clone was seen once. This chain uses TRBV12-5 with TRBJ2-1, with D hard to call. CDR1 and CDR2 (germline): LGHNT, FRNRAP. CDR3 length: 14 amino acids. The germline V and J ends were trimmed by 5 bases and 0 bases, with 8 bases remaining between them. The CDR3 spells CASGVGPSYNEQFF. The CDR3 bases are TGTGCTAGTGGTGTCGGTCCCTCCTACAATGAGCAGTTCTTC.

The rearrangement joins TRBV22-1 to TRBJ1-5. TRBV22-1 is annotated as a pseudogene. This CDR3 is built from 14 residues. The CDR3 loop reads CPGSEGRRAGAQHF. In DNA, the CDR3 is TGTCCTGGGAGTGAGGGACGACGGGCCGGGGCCCAGCATTTT.

The chain recombines TRBV7-8 with TRBJ2-7; 8 nucleotides align to TRBD1. This CDR3 has 16 amino acids. Germline V CDR1 and CDR2: SGHVS, FQNEAQ. V was clipped by 3 bases and J by 2 bases; unmatched bases: 9. The CDR3: CASSLTGTGQAYEQYV. The CDR3 bases are TGTGCCAGCAGCTTGACCGGGACAGGACAAGCCTACGAGCAGTACGTC.

The chain recombines TRBV14 with TRBJ1-2, with D possibly being TRBD1 (6 bases). V was trimmed by 3 bases and J by 4 bases, leaving 9 bases between them. Germline V CDR1 and CDR2: SGHDN, FVKESK. The CDR3 totals 13 residues. CDR3 in amino acids: CASSHTRGYGYTF. DNA of the CDR3: TGTGCCAGCAGCCATACCAGGGGCTATGGCTACACCTTC.